This T cell receptor (beta chain) stems from a study of blood T cell repertoires in COVID-19. At the level of the study: The samples span acute and convalescent COVID-19 from the United States, Italy and Spain.

Original analysis: Amplification of reference gene primers provided the estimated nucleated cell counts. The protocol was immunoSEQ multiplex PCR, while the TCRdb copy is restricted to in-frame clones and leaves out a portion. That table supplies the V and J calls and clone size; D and trimming were determined from the DNA. The profile covers approximately 130,000 clones, with about four fifths appearing a single time and 9.7% taken by the ten largest. The CDR3 spans 15 residues. CDR1 is SGHDT and CDR2 is YYEEEE in the germline V gene. Losses at the gene ends were 4 bases for V and 6 bases for J; bases not matched to a gene: 7.

Input material: peripheral blood. The chain links TRBV5-6 to TRBJ2-2, with 9 bases identical to TRBD1. The receptor was derived from a man aged 35 to 55 with active or convalescent COVID-19. CDR3 nucleotide sequence: TGTGCCAGCAGCCTGTTGAGGACAGGGGCCGGGGAGCTGTTTTTT. Translation: CASSLLRTGAGELFF.